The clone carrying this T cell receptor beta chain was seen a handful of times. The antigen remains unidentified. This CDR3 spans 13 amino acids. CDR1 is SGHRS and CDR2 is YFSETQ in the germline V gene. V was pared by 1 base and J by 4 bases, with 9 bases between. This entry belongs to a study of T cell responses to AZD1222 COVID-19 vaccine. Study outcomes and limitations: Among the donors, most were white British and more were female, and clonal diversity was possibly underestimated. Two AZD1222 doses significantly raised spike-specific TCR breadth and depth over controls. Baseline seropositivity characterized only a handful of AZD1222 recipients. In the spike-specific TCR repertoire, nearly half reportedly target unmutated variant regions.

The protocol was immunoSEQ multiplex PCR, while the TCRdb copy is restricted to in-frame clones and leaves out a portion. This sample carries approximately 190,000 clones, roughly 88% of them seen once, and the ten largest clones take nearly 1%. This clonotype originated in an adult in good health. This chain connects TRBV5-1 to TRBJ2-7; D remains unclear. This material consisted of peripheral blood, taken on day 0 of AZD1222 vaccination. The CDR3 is CASSLSSGYEQYF. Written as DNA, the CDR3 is TGCGCCAGCAGCTTGAGTTCCGGTTACGAGCAGTACTTC.